Following are 26 T cell receptor beta chains from one sample sequenced in a study of T cells expressing NK-cell markers. TCRdb reanalyzed the 5' RACE reads, giving one entry per CDR3 protein sequence and no DNA. This listing includes about 460,000 distinct CDR3 sequences. Sequencing input: blood T cells: a sorted CD56 or NKG2C T cell subset, CD4+ or CD8+ T cells, or bulk PBMC T cells (not recorded which). These receptors all stem from a woman aged 45-65 years in good health.

The V and J genes are TRBV3-1 and TRBJ2-1; without DNA, the TCRdb call of TRBD2 cannot be checked. This CDR3 has 15 amino acids. Germline CDR1 reads LGHDT; CDR2 reads YNNKEL (reference sequence). The CDR3 region is CASSQRAGRYNEQFF.

The chain employs TRBV19 and TRBJ2-6; TCRdb's D call of TRBD2 is untestable without DNA. The length of the CDR3 is 18 residues. Germline V gene data show CDR1 as LNHDA and CDR2 as SQIVND (reference sequence). CDR3 residues: CASRTSGHYNSGANVLTF.

V and J are TRBV12-5 and TRBJ1-4; TCRdb designates TRBD1, a call that cannot be tested without DNA. The length of the CDR3 is 14 residues. Per the germline V gene, CDR1 is LGHNT and CDR2 is FRNRAP. The CDR3 sequence is CASGSGTAGEKLFF.

The chain couples TRBV10-2 to TRBJ2-7; TCRdb calls TRBD2, which cannot be checked without DNA. The length of the CDR3 is 15 residues. The V gene's germline CDR1 is WSHSY and CDR2 SAAADI. This chain's CDR3 is CASKGGIPLSYEQYF.

This chain connects TRBV4-1 to TRBJ2-1; TCRdb picks TRBD2, but there is no DNA to check that call. The CDR3 sequence is 16 residues long. Germline-derived CDR1 and CDR2 are MGHRA and YSYEKL. The CDR3 protein is CASSHIARSSYNEQFF.

The chain carries TRBV10-3 and TRBJ2-2; without DNA, the TCRdb call of TRBD1 cannot be checked. The CDR3 totals 14 residues. The germline V gene has CDR1 ENHRY and CDR2 SYGVKD. The CDR3 is CAISVGQLTGELFF.

The V gene is TRBV14, the J gene TRBJ2-1; checking the TCRdb D call of TRBD1 is not possible without DNA. The CDR3 is 16 amino acids. CDR1 and CDR2 from the germline V gene are SGHDN and FVKESK. The CDR3 sequence: CASSQIRGLTYNEQFF.

This sequence joins TRBV29-1 and TRBJ1-1. The CDR3 contains 13 residues. Germline lookup yields CDR1 SQVTM and CDR2 ANQGSEA. CDR3 residues: CSAQGSEGTEAFF.

The chain combines TRBV6-5 with TRBJ2-5; the D gene TCRdb calls, TRBD1, cannot be checked with no DNA. CDR3 length equals 15 residues. Looked up from germline, CDR1 is MNHEY and CDR2 is SVGAGI. Here the CDR3 reads CASSLVGGHQETQYF.

This chain connects TRBV29-1 to TRBJ1-1. This CDR3 has 13 amino acids. Germline V gene data show CDR1 as SQVTM and CDR2 as ANQGSEA. The CDR3 is CSVAPQINTEAFF.

The genes are TRBV7-8 and TRBJ2-1; TCRdb's assignment of TRBD1 cannot be checked, as there is no DNA. The CDR3 consists of 13 residues. In germline, CDR1 is SGHVS, CDR2 FQNEAQ. CDR3 protein: CASSASRGNEQFF.

This chain uses TRBV18 with TRBJ2-1. The CDR3 loop spans 15 amino acids. Germline V gene lookup returns CDR1 KGHSH and CDR2 LQKENI. The CDR3 spells CASSPNGGFYNEQFF. Full variable domain (missing parts from reference TRBV18 and TRBJ2-1): NAGVMQNPRHLVRRRGQEARLRCSPMKGHSHVYWYRQLPEEGLKFMVYLQKENIIDESGMPKERFSAEFPKEGPSILRIQQVVRGDSAAYFCASSPNGGFYNEQFFGPGTRLTVL.

V and J are TRBV2 and TRBJ2-2. Germline CDR1 SNHLY, CDR2 FYNNEI. The CDR3 covers 14 residues. The CDR3 reads CASSEGPGTGELFF.

J is TRBJ2-7 and V is TRBV3-1; TCRdb reports TRBD2, a call that lacks DNA to check it against. Germline V gives CDR1 LGHDT, CDR2 YNNKEL (reference sequence). The CDR3 has 18 amino acids. The chain's CDR3 is CASSQGRRLLAGKDEQYF.

CDR3 region: CSAIGDGNEQFF. V usage is TRBV20-1 and J usage is TRBJ2-1; TCRdb selects TRBD1, and the lack of DNA leaves this call unchecked. This CDR3 contains 12 residues. Germline V gene sequence: CDR1 DFQATT, CDR2 SNEGSKA (reference sequence).

This chain links TRBV6-5 with TRBJ2-7. The length of the CDR3 is 13 residues. Germline-derived CDR1 and CDR2 are MNHEY and SVGAGI. Here the CDR3 reads CASFGVDFNEQYF.

The J gene is TRBJ2-1, the V gene TRBV11-3; TCRdb selects TRBD2, and the lack of DNA leaves this call unchecked. CDR1 and CDR2 from the germline V gene are SGHNT and YENEEA. The CDR3 has 14 amino acids. The chain's CDR3 is CASSFRAGGGEQFF.

J is TRBJ2-5 and V is TRBV5-1; checking the TCRdb D call of TRBD1 is not possible without DNA. From germline, CDR1 is SGHRS and CDR2 YFSETQ. This CDR3 has 15 amino acids. The CDR3: CASSRDAGLGETQYF.

The V call is TRBV5-1, the J call TRBJ2-7; TCRdb's D call, TRBD2, is unchecked because there is no DNA. The CDR3 is 15 residues long. Germline V gene data show CDR1 as SGHRS and CDR2 as YFSETQ. This chain's CDR3 is CASSLESGRVYEQYF.

The J gene is TRBJ2-1, the V gene TRBV20-1; there is no DNA to check the TCRdb D call of TRBD1. The germline V gene encodes CDR1 DFQATT and CDR2 SNEGSKA (reference sequence). The CDR3 runs 14 residues. This CDR3 reads CSARPPVTYNEQFF.

The V call is TRBV6-5, the J call TRBJ1-2. The CDR3 loop spans 16 amino acids. The germline V gene has CDR1 MNHEY and CDR2 SVGAGI. The CDR3 sequence is CASSYSKGVGGDGYTF.

The gene calls are TRBV29-1 and TRBJ2-1; TCRdb's D call of TRBD1 is untestable without DNA. CDR3 length: 14 amino acids. Germline V lookup: CDR1 SQVTM, CDR2 ANQGSEA. The CDR3 loop is CSVGGGQGYNEQFF.

The J gene is TRBJ1-5, the V gene TRBV5-1; TCRdb's D gene call, TRBD1, goes unchecked for lack of DNA. This CDR3 is built from 14 residues. Germline V gene data show CDR1 as SGHRS and CDR2 as YFSETQ. The CDR3 sequence is CASSSGGLGQPQHF. The full variable domain, completed using reference TRBV5-1 and TRBJ1-5, is KAGVTQTPRYLIKTRGQQVTLSCSPISGHRSVSWYQQTPGQGLQFLFEYFSETQRNKGNFPGRFSGRQFSNSRSEMNVSTLELGDSALYLCASSSGGLGQPQHFGDGTRLSIL.

The V gene is TRBV2, the J gene TRBJ2-1; absent DNA, TCRdb's TRBD2 call cannot be checked. CDR1 and CDR2 from the germline V gene are SNHLY and FYNNEI. The CDR3 has 13 amino acids. CDR3 sequence: CASSLKTSGEQFF.

This sequence joins TRBV12-3 or TRBV12-4 and TRBJ2-3; TCRdb's D gene call, TRBD2, goes unchecked for lack of DNA. This CDR3 comprises 15 residues. The CDR3 loop is CASSTRREGVNTQYF.

The chain carries TRBV3-1 and TRBJ2-6; TCRdb's D gene call, TRBD1, goes unchecked for lack of DNA. The CDR3 totals 16 residues. CDR1 is LGHDT, CDR2 YNNKEL, per germline (reference sequence). The CDR3 sequence: CASSTQGGAGANVLTF.